Shown below are 21 T cell receptor beta chains from a single sample sequenced in a study of blood T cell repertoires in COVID-19. Sequencing was performed with immunoSEQ multiplex PCR; in TCRdb, only in-frame clones are kept and a portion is missing. The sample records a few hundred thousand clones, 80% to 95% being singletons. Specimen: PBMCs or T cells enriched from blood (not recorded which). All receptors come from a woman under 40 who had recovered from COVID-19.

CDR3 DNA sequence: TGTGCCAGCAGCCAAGAGTCGGTTAGCACAGATACGCAGTATTTT. It specifies CASSQESVSTDTQYF. The rearrangement uses TRBV4-2 and TRBJ2-3; D not resolved. The ends were cut back, 0 bases at V and 0 bases at J, with 7 bases in the middle. The CDR3 is made up of 15 amino acids. CDR1 and CDR2 from the germline V gene are LGHNA and YNFKEQ.

V is TRBV11-2 and J is TRBJ2-7; D is possibly TRBD2 (7 bases). CDR3 size: 15 residues. Trimming removed 4 bases at V and 4 bases at J, with 17 bases between. Looked up from germline, CDR1 is SGHAT and CDR2 is FQNNGV. CDR3: CASSSRGADPYEQYF. The CDR3 coding sequence is TGTGCCAGCAGCTCCCGGGGGGCGGATCCATACGAGCAGTACTTC.

Only a few counts were recorded for this clone. This chain links TRBV9 with TRBJ1-1; D is unresolved. Germline CDR1 and CDR2: SGDLS and YYNGEE. CDR3 length equals 16 residues. The V end lost 0 bases, the J end lost 6 bases, and 18 bases lay between the germline ends. For the CDR3, the DNA is TGTGCCAGCAGCGTAGGCCCAGCCTTAGGAGCGGCTGAAGCTTTCTTT. It translates to CASSVGPALGAAEAFF.

The chain recombines TRBV5-4 with TRBJ2-5, with TRBD2 matching over 7 bases. The ends lost 4 bases at V and 4 bases at J; junction bases unmatched: 7. The CDR3 runs 14 residues. In germline, CDR1 is SGHNT, CDR2 YYREEE (reference sequence). The CDR3 DNA is TGTGCCAGCAGCCCCAGCGGGGCTGGAGAGACCCAGTACTTC. Translating it yields CASSPSGAGETQYF.

The V and J genes are TRBV18 and TRBJ2-7, with D unresolved. Trimming pared 2 bases from V and 7 bases from J, leaving 12 bases between. Germline values: CDR1 KGHSH, CDR2 LQKENI. The CDR3 has 13 amino acids. DNA of the CDR3: TGTGCCAGCTCACCAGGGCAGGCCCAAGAGCAGTACTTC. This gives the protein CASSPGQAQEQYF.

The chain has TRBV6-2 or TRBV6-3 and TRBJ2-3; no clear D gene. The V gene lost 5 bases and the J gene lost 6 bases, with 12 bases spanning the gap. From germline, CDR1 is MNHEY and CDR2 SVGEGT. The CDR3 consists of 13 residues. The CDR3: CASSPGSRDTQYF. The CDR3 bases are TGTGCCAGCAGTCCCGGGTCACGGGATACGCAGTATTTT.

The genes are TRBV5-1 and TRBJ1-1, with D uncertain. V lost 2 bases to trimming and J lost 1 base, with 9 bases between them. The CDR3 has 14 residues. Germline V gene data show CDR1 as SGHRS and CDR2 as YFSETQ. The CDR3 region has the DNA TGCGCCAGCAGCTTCTCCAGTCAGAACACTGAAGCTTTCTTT. This gives the protein CASSFSSQNTEAFF.

This chain joins TRBV7-9 and TRBJ2-6, with a weak D call TRBD1 (5 bases). The CDR3 is 16 amino acids. Trimming cost V 4 bases and J 0 bases, with 10 bases left between them. In germline, CDR1 is SEHNR, CDR2 FQNEAQ (reference sequence). CDR3 DNA: TGTGCCAGCAGCTGGCCGACAGTCTCTGGGGCCAACGTCCTGACTTTC. This gives the protein CASSWPTVSGANVLTF.

The CDR3 sequence: CASSSSGGGFGEQFF. Here the CDR3 DNA reads TGCGCCAGCAGCTCGAGCGGGGGAGGGTTTGGAGAGCAGTTCTTC. The chain carries TRBV5-1 and TRBJ2-1, with 8 positions matching TRBD2. This CDR3 has 15 residues. From germline, CDR1 is SGHRS and CDR2 YFSETQ. The trim removed 3 bases at V and 10 bases at J, leaving 12 bases unmatched.

This clone was found once. This chain connects TRBV11-3 to TRBJ2-5; 7 bases agree with TRBD2. CDR3 size: 16 residues. The J segment lost 2 bases and the V segment lost 1 base, leaving 7 bases of the junction unmatched. From germline, CDR1 is SGHNT and CDR2 YENEEA. DNA for the CDR3: TGTGCCAGCAGCTTAGGGGGAGGGTCAGAACAAGAGACCCAGTACTTC. Encoded protein: CASSLGGGSEQETQYF.

The rearrangement joins TRBV28 to TRBJ2-7, with D unresolved. The V end lost 1 base, the J end lost 4 bases, and 8 bases lay between the germline ends. Germline V gene sequence: CDR1 MDHEN, CDR2 SYDVKM. CDR3 length: 13 amino acids. The CDR3 DNA sequence: TGTGCCAGCAGTTTATCTTCTCCGTACGAGCAGTACTTC. It translates to CASSLSSPYEQYF.

The rearrangement joins TRBV4-3 to TRBJ2-1; maybe TRBD2 (5 bases). CDR1 and CDR2 from the germline V gene are LGHNA and YSLEER. This CDR3 is 14 amino acids long. The V gene lost 2 bases and the J gene lost 9 bases, with 14 bases spanning the gap. The DNA for the CDR3 is TGCGCCAGCAGCCAACAACGGGAATATGGTGAGCAGTTCTTC. It specifies CASSQQREYGEQFF.

There are a few counts of this clone. CDR3 DNA: TGTGCCACCAGGGGGGTAGCTATCGATAGCGGGAGAATGTGGGAAAATGAGCAGTTCTTC. It is translated as CATRGVAIDSGRMWENEQFF. The chain is built from TRBV24-1 and TRBJ2-1, with 9 bases fitting TRBD2. V trimming: 7 bases; J trimming: 7 bases; junction bases outside the gene matches: 25. The length of the CDR3 is 20 residues. Germline V gene lookup returns CDR1 KGHDR and CDR2 SFDVKD.

V gene TRBV5-6 combines with J gene TRBJ1-2; no definite D call. The CDR3 covers 13 residues. Germline values: CDR1 SGHDT, CDR2 YYEEEE. Between the trimmed V and J ends, which lost 2 bases and 6 bases, there was a span of 11 bases. In nucleotides, the CDR3 is TGTGCCAGCAGCTTAGTAGGCGGGAATGGCTACACCTTC. Translated: CASSLVGGNGYTF.

This clone was seen a handful of times. V and J are TRBV5-4 and TRBJ2-2, with TRBD1 as a possible D gene (5 bases). V lost 1 base and J 3 bases, leaving 10 bases between the germline ends. CDR3 size: 15 residues. The germline V gene has CDR1 SGHNT and CDR2 YYREEE (reference sequence). In DNA form, the CDR3 reads TGTGCCAGCAGCTTGCAAGGGGTTTACACCGGGGAGCTGTTTTTT. Translated, it gives CASSLQGVYTGELFF.

The V call is TRBV4-1, the J call TRBJ1-2; D is undetermined. The V end was cut by 1 base, the J end by 1 base, with 7 bases between. CDR1 and CDR2 (germline): MGHRA, YSYEKL. CDR3 length: 14 amino acids. The chain's CDR3 is CASSQVVGNYGYTF. CDR3 DNA: TGCGCCAGCAGCCAAGTTGTCGGTAACTATGGCTACACCTTC.

The chain has TRBV6-5 and TRBJ1-2; D perhaps matches TRBD1 (6 bases). The CDR3 totals 14 residues. Per the germline V gene, CDR1 is MNHEY and CDR2 is SVGAGI. The V end was cut by 6 bases, the J end by 5 bases, with 16 bases between. CDR3: CASRTTGSLYGYTF. The CDR3 coding sequence is TGTGCCAGCAGGACTACAGGGTCCCTATATGGCTACACCTTC.

The rearrangement uses TRBV4-2 and TRBJ1-3; TRBD1 agrees at 8 bases. CDR1 is LGHNA, CDR2 YNFKEQ, per germline. V shed 0 bases and J 2 bases; nucleotides not matched to a gene: 6. The CDR3 consists of 17 residues. The CDR3 region is CASSQDLGRGPGNTIYF. The CDR3 DNA follows: TGTGCCAGCAGCCAAGATTTGGGCAGGGGGCCTGGAAACACCATATATTTT.

V usage is TRBV28 and J usage is TRBJ1-1; 8 nucleotides agree with TRBD1. CDR1 and CDR2 (germline): MDHEN, SYDVKM. This CDR3 comprises 13 residues. V trimming: 7 bases; J trimming: 11 bases; junction bases outside the gene matches: 12. The CDR3 sequence: CASTLGRGLDAFF. The CDR3 nucleotides are TGTGCCAGCACCTTGGGCAGGGGGCTGGATGCTTTCTTT.

This clone was found once. The rearrangement uses TRBV27 and TRBJ2-1; no definite D call. CDR1 is MNHEY, CDR2 SMNVEV, per germline (reference sequence). This CDR3 comprises 17 residues. V lost 1 base and J lost 4, with 17 bases in between. The CDR3 DNA reads TGTGCCAGCAGTTTATTCGCAATTCGTACAAGATACAATGAGCAGTTCTTC. Protein: CASSLFAIRTRYNEQFF.

The chain joins TRBV5-6 to TRBJ1-2; TRBD1 agrees at 8 bases. V shed 4 bases and J 0 bases; nucleotides not matched to a gene: 5. The germline gives CDR1 SGHDT, CDR2 YYEEEE. The CDR3 has 15 amino acids. Written as DNA, the CDR3 is TGTGCCAGCAGCGTCCGGGACAGGACTAACTATGGCTACACCTTC. It is translated as CASSVRDRTNYGYTF.